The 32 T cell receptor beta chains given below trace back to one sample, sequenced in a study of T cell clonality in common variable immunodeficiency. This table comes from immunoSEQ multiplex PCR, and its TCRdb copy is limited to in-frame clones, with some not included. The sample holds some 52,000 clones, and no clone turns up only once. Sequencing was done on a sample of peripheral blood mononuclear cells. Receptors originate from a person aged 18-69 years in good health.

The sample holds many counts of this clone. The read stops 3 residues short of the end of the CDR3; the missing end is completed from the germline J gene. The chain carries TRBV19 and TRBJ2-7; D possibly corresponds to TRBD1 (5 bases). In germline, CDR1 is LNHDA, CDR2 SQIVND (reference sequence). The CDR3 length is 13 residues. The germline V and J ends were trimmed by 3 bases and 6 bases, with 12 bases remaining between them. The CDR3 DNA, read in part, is TGTGCCAGTAGTATCAAAGGGGCGTCCGAG. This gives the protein CASSIKGASE. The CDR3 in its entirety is CASSIKGASEQYF.

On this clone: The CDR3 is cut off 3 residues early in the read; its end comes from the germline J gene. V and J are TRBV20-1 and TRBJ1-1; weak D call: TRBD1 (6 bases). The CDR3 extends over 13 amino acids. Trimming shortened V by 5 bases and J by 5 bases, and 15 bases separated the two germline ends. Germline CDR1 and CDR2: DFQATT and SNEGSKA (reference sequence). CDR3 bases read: TGCAGTGCTGCCAAGGGGGTATGGACTGAA. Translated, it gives CSAAKGVWTE. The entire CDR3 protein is CSAAKGVWTEAFF.

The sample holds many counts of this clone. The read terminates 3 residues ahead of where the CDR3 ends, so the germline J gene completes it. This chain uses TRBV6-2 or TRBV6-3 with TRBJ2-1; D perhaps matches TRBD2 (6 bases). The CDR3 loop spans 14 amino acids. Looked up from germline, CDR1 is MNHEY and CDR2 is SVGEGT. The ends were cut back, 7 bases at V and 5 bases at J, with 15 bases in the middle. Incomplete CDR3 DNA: TGTGCCAGCATGCTGACTAGGCCTAACAATGAG. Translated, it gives CASMLTRPNNE. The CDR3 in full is CASMLTRPNNEQFF.

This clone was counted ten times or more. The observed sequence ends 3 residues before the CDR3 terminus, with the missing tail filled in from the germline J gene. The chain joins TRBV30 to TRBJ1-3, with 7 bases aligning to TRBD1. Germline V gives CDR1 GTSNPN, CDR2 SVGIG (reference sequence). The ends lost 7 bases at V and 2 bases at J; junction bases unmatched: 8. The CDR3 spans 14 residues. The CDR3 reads CASATGSTGNTIYF. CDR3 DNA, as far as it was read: TGTGCCTCTGCGACAGGGTCCACTGGAAACACC.

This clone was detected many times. CDR3 DNA, as far as it was read: TGTGCCAGCAGCATCGACAGGGCGGCCTCCTACGAG. The encoded protein is CASSIDRAASYE. The entire CDR3 protein reads CASSIDRAASYEQYF. This chain uses TRBV7-2 with TRBJ2-7; 7 bases agree with TRBD1. The CDR3 is cut off 3 residues early in the read; its end comes from the germline J gene. Germline V gene sequence: CDR1 SGHTA, CDR2 FQGNSA. Trimming took 5 bases from V and 0 from J; bases not matched to a gene: 7. The CDR3 covers 15 residues.

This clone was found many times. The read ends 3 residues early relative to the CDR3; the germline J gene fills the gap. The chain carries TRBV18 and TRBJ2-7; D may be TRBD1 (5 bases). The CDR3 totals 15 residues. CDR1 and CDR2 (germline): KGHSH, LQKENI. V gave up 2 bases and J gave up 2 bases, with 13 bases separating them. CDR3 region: CASSPTGRGAYEQYF. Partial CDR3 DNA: TGTGCCAGCTCACCAACAGGCCGCGGAGCCTACGAG.

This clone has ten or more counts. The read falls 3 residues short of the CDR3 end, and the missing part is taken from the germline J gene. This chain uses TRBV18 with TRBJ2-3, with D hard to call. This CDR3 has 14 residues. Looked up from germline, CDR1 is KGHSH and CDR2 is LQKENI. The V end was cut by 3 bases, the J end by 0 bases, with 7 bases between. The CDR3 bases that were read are TGTGCCAGCTCACCCTTAAAAAGCACAGATACG. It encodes CASSPLKSTDT. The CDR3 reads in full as CASSPLKSTDTQYF.

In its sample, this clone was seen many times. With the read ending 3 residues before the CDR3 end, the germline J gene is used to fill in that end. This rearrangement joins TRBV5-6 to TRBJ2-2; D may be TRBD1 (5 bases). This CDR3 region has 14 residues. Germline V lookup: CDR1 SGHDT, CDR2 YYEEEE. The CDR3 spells CASSFGAGKEKLFF. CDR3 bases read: TGTGCCAGCAGCTTCGGAGCAGGGAAGGAAAAG.

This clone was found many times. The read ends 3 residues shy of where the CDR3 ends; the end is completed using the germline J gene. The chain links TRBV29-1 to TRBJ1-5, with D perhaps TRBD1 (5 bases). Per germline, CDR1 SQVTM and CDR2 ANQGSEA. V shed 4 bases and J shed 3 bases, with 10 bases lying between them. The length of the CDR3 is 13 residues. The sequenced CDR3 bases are TGCAGCGTTGCGACAGACCCCAATCAGCCC. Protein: CSVATDPNQP. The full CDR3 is CSVATDPNQPQHF.

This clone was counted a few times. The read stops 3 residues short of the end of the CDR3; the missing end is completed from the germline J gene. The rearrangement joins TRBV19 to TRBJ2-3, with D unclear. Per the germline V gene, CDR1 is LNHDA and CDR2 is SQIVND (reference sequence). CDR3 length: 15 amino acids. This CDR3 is CASSIGGFSNQPQYF. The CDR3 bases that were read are TGTGCCAGTAGTATTGGTGGCTTTAGCAATCAGCCG.

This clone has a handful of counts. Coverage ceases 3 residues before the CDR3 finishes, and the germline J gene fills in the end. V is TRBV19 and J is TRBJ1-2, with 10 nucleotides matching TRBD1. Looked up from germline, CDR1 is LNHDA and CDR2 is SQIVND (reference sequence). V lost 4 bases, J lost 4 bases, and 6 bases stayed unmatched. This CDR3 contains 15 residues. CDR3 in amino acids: CASSTPGTGAYGYTF. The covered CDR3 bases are TGTGCCAGTAGTACCCCCGGGACAGGGGCCTATGGC.

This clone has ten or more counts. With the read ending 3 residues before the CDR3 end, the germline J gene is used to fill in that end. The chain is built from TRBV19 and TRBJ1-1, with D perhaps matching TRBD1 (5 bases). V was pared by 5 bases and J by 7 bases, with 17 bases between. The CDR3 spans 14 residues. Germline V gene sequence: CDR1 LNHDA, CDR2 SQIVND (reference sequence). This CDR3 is CASSPWTGDSEAFF. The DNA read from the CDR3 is TGTGCCAGTAGTCCGTGGACGGGAGACAGTGAA. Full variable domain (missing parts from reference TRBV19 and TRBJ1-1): DGGITQSPKYLFRKEGQNVTLSCEQNLNHDAMYWYRQDPGQGLRLIYYSQIVNDFQKGDIAEGYSVSREKKESFPLTVTSAQKNPTAFYLCASSPWTGDSEAFFGQGTRLTVV.

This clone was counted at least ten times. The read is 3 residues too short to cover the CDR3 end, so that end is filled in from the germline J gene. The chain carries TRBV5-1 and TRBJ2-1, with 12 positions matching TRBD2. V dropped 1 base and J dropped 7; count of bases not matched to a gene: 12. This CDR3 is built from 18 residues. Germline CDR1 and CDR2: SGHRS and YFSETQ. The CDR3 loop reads CASSLRSASGREWNEQFF. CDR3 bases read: TGCGCCAGCAGCTTGAGGTCGGCTAGCGGGAGGGAATGGAATGAG.

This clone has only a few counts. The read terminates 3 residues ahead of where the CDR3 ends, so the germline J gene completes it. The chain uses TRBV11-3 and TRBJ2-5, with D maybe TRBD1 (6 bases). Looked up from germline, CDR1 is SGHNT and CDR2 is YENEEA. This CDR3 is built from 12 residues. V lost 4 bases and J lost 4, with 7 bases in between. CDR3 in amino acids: CASSSTGETQYF. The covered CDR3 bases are TGTGCCAGCAGCTCGACAGGAGAGACC.

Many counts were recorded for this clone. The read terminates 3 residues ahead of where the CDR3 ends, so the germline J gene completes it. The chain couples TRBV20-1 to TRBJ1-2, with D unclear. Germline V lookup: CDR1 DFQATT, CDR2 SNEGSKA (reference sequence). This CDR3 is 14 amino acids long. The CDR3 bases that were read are TGCAGTGCTAGGGAAAGGGTCTCGACGGGGGGC. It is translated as CSARERVSTGG. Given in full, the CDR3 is CSARERVSTGGYTF.

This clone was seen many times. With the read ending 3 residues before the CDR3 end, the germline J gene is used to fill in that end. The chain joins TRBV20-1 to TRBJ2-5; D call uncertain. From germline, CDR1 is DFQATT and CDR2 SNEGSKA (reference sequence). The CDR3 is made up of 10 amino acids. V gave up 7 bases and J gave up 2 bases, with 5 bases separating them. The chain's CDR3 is CSVGQETQYF. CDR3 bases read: TGCAGTGTCGGGCAAGAGACC.

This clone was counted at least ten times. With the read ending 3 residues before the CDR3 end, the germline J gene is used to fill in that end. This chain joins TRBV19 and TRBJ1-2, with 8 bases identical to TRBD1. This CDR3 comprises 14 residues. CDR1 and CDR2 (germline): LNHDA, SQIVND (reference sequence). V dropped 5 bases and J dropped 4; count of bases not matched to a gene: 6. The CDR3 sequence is CASSQQGGSYGYTF. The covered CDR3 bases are TGTGCCAGTAGTCAACAGGGGGGAAGCTATGGC.

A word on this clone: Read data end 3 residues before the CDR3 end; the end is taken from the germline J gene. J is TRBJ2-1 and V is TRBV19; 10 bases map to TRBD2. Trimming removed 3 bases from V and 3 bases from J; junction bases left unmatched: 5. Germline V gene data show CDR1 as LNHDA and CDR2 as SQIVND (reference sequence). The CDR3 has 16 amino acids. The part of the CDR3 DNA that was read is TGTGCCAGTAGTATCTCGGGGACTAGCGTCTACAATGAG. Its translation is CASSISGTSVYNE. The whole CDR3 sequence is CASSISGTSVYNEQFF.

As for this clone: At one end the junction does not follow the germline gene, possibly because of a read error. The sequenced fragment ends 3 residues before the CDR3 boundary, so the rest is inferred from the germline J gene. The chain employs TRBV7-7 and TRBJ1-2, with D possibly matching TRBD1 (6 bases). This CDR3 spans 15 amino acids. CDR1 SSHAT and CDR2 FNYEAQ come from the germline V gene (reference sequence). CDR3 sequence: CASSLVKRGGYGYTF. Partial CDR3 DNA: TGTGCTAGCAGCTTAGTGAAGAGAGGGGGATATGGC.

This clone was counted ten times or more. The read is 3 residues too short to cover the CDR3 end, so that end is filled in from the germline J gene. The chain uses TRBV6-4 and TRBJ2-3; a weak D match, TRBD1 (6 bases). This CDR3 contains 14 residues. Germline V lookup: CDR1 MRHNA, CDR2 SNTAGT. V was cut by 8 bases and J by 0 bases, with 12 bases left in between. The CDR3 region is CASAEGGSTDTQYF. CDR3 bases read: TGTGCCAGCGCAGAAGGGGGAAGCACAGATACG.

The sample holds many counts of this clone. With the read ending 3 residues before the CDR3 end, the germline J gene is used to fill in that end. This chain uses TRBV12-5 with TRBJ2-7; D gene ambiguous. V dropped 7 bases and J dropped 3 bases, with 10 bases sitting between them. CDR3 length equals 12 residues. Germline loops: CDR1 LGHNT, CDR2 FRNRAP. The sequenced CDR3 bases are TGTGCTAGTGCTAACAGTTACTACGAG. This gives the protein CASANSYYE. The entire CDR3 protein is CASANSYYEQYF.

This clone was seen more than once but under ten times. The sequenced CDR3 bases are TGTGCCAGCAGCTACGATGGAATGGGCCGTCAGCCC. Translation: CASSYDGMGRQP. The CDR3 reads in full as CASSYDGMGRQPQHF. The chain has TRBV7-2 and TRBJ1-5; no clear D. The read ends 3 residues shy of where the CDR3 ends; the end is completed using the germline J gene. This CDR3 spans 15 amino acids. Germline CDR1 SGHTA, CDR2 FQGNSA. With 4 bases removed from V and 6 bases from J, the gap between germline ends came to 16 bases.

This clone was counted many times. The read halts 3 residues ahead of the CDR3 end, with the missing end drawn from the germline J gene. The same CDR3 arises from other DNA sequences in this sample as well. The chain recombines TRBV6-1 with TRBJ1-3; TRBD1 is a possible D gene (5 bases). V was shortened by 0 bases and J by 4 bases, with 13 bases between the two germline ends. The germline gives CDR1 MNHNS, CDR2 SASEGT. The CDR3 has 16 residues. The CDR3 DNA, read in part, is TGTGCCAGCAGTGAAGCAGGGGTCTATGGCGGAAACACC. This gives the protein CASSEAGVYGGNT. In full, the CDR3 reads CASSEAGVYGGNTIYF.

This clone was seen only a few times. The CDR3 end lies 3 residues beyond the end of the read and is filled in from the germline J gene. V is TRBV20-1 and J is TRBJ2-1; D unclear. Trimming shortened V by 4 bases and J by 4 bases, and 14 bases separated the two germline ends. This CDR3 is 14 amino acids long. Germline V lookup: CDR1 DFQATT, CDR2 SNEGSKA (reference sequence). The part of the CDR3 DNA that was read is TGCAGTGCTACCCCAGGTCTCGTGTACAATGAG. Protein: CSATPGLVYNE. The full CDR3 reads CSATPGLVYNEQFF.

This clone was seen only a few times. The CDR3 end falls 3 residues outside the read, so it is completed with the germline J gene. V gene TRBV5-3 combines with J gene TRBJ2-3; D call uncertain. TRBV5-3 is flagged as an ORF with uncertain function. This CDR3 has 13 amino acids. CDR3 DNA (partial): TGTGCCAGAAGTTCCGACACGAAAGAGACG. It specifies CARSSDTKET. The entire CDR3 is CARSSDTKETQYF.

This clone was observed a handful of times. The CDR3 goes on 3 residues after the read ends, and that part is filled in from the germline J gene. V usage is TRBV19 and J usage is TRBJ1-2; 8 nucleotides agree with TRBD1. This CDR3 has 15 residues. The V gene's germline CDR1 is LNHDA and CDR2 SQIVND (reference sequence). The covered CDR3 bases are TGTGCCAGTAGTACAGGACAGGGAAGCACAGATACC. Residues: CASSTGQGSTDT. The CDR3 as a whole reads CASSTGQGSTDTYTF.

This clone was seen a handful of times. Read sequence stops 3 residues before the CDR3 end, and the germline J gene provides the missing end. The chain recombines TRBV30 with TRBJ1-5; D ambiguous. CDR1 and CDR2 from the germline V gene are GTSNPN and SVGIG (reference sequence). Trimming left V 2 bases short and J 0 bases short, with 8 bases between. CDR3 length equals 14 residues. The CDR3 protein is CAWSLDISNQPQHF. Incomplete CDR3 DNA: TGTGCCTGGAGTCTCGACATTAGCAATCAGCCC.

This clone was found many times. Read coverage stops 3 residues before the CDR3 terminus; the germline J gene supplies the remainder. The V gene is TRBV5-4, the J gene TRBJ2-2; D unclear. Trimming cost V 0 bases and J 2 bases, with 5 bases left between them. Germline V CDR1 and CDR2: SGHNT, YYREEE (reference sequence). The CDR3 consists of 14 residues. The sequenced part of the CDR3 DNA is TGTGCCAGCAGCTTGGATAGAAACACCGGGGAG. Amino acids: CASSLDRNTGE. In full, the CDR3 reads CASSLDRNTGELFF.

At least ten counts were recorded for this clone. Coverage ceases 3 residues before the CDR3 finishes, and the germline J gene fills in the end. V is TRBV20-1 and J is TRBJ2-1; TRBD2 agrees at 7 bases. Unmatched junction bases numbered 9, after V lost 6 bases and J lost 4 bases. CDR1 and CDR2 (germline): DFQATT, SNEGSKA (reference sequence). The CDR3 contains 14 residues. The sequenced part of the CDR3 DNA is TGCAGTGCCTCAGCGGGGCCACTTTACAATGAG. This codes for CSASAGPLYNE. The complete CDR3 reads CSASAGPLYNEQFF.

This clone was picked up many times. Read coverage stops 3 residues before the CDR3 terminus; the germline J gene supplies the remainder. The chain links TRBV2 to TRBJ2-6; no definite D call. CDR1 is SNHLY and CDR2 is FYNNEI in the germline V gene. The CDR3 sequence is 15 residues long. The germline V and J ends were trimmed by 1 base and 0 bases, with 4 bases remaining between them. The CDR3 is CASSEEASGANVLTF. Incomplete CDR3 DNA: TGTGCCAGCAGTGAAGAGGCCTCTGGGGCCAACGTC.

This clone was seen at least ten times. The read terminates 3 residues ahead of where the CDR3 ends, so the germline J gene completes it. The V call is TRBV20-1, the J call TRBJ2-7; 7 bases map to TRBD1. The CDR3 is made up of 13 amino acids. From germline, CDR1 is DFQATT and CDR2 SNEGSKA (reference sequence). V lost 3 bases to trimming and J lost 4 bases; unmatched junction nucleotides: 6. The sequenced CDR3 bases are TGCAGTGCTAGTGGACAGGTTGAGTACGAG. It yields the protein CSASGQVEYE. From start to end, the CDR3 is CSASGQVEYEQYF.

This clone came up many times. The CDR3 loop reads CSAGRDYSYEQYF. CDR3 bases read: TGCAGTGCTGGCCGGGACTACTCCTACGAG. V usage is TRBV20-1 and J usage is TRBJ2-7; 7 bases map to TRBD2. The read ends 3 residues shy of where the CDR3 ends; the end is completed using the germline J gene. Germline CDR1 and CDR2: DFQATT and SNEGSKA (reference sequence). V lost 5 bases and J lost 0; bases outside the gene matches: 4. This CDR3 comprises 13 residues.